This T cell receptor beta chain was identified during a study of CD8 T cells in ankylosing spondylitis. Study conclusions and caveats: Clones linked with disease were CD8+ and fairly uncommon in the peripheral blood. Reports of some motif variants in reactive arthritis synovial fluid and blood predate this one. According to the report, clones linked to the disease were significantly enriched in matched synovial fluid samples taken from ankylosing spondylitis patients. Ankylosing spondylitis blood appeared to carry a characteristic TCR beta motif of several highly homologous variants.

This clonotype was found a few times. The antigen is undetermined. With molecular barcodes, quantitative 5'-RACE was used to make the TCR beta libraries. One entry per CDR3 protein results from TCRdb running MiXCR on the 5' RACE reads. The sample includes hundreds of thousands of distinct CDR3 sequences, approximately 12% seen only once; the top ten take 0.45% to 0.6%. The clonotype comes from a male donor with ankylosing spondylitis. Input material: blood, either unsorted or a sorted T cell fraction (not recorded which).

This CDR3 reads CASSLDGAPSYEQYF. In DNA, the CDR3 is TGCGCCAGCAGCTTGGATGGGGCACCATCCTACGAGCAGTACTTC. This sequence joins TRBV5-1 and TRBJ2-7; TRBD1 might be the D (5 bases). Looked up from germline, CDR1 is SGHRS and CDR2 is YFSETQ. This CDR3 has 15 residues. The V end lost 0 bases, the J end lost 1 base, and 11 bases lay between the germline ends.